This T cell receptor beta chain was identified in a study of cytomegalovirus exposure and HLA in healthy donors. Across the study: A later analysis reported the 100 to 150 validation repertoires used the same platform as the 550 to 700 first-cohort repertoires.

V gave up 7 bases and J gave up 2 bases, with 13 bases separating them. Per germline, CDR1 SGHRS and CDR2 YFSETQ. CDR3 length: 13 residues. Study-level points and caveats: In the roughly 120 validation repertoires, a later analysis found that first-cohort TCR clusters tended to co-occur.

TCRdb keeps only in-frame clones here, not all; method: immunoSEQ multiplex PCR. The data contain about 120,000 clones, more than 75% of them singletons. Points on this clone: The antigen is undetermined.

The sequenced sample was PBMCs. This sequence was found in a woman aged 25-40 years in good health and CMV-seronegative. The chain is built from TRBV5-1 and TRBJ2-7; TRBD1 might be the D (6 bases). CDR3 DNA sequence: TGCGCCAGCGGGCTCGGGACACCCTACGAGCAGTACTTC. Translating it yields CASGLGTPYEQYF.